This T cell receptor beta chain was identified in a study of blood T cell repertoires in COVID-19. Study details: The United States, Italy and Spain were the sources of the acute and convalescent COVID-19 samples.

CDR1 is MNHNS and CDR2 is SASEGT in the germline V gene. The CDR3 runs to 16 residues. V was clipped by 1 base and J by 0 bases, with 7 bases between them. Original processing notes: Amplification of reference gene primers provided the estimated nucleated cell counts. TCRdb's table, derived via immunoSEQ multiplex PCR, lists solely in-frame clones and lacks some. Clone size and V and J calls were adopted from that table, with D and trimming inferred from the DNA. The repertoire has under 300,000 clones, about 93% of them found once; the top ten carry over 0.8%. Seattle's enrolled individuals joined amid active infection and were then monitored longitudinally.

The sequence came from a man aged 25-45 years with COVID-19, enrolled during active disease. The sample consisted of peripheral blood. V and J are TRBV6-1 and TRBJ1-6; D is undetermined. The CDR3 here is CASSEVPSSYNSPLHF. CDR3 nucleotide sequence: TGTGCCAGCAGTGAAGTTCCGAGCTCCTATAATTCACCCCTCCACTTT.